Sequencing of this TCR beta chain was carried out in a study of blood T cell repertoires in COVID-19. Study context: Some COVID-19 samples were acute and others convalescent; all came from the United States, Italy and Spain.

V was cut by 3 bases and J by 8 bases, with 16 bases left in between. The germline V gene encodes CDR1 WNHNN and CDR2 SYGVQD (reference sequence). CDR3 length: 14 residues. Clones were sequenced by immunoSEQ multiplex PCR, and TCRdb holds only the in-frame ones, with some missing. The table includes 250,000 to 300,000 clones, 75% to 90% detected once. The sequence was collected from a woman aged 40 to 50 with acute or convalescent COVID-19. The chain uses TRBV10-1 and TRBJ1-2, with D maybe TRBD1 (6 bases). Sequenced input: peripheral blood. The CDR3: CASSDRTDSDGYTF. Here the CDR3 DNA reads TGCGCCAGCAGTGACCGTACGGACAGCGACGGCTACACCTTC.